A single sample is the source of the 14 T cell receptor beta chains below, sequenced in a study of blood T cell repertoires in COVID-19. Profiled with immunoSEQ multiplex PCR; TCRdb holds only in-frame clones, not every one. The top ten clones hold approximately 1.7% of a sample with approximately 200,000 clones, roughly nine tenths of them seen once. What was sequenced was peripheral blood. The receptors here all came from a man aged 65 to 85 with acute or convalescent COVID-19.

The rearrangement joins TRBV12-3 or TRBV12-4 to TRBJ2-5; D is possibly TRBD1 (6 bases). V lost 5 bases and J 9 bases, leaving 13 bases between the germline ends. This CDR3 has 12 amino acids. CDR3 bases: TGTGCCAGCAGTAGGACAGTCGATGCCCAGTACTTC. It codes for CASSRTVDAQYF.

V gene TRBV5-1 combines with J gene TRBJ2-5; 8 nucleotides agree with TRBD2. Germline lookup yields CDR1 SGHRS and CDR2 YFSETQ. This CDR3 has 14 amino acids. The V gene end was trimmed by 4 bases and the J gene end by 5 bases; junction bases not matched to a gene: 7. CDR3 residues: CASSAGTRRETQYF. CDR3 in DNA: TGCGCCAGCAGCGCTGGGACTAGGAGGGAGACCCAGTACTTC.

This clone was seen repeatedly, ten times or more. V is TRBV6-6 and J is TRBJ1-5; D might be TRBD1 (5 bases). This CDR3 contains 14 residues. Germline values: CDR1 MNHNY, CDR2 SVGAGI (reference sequence). V lost 7 bases and J lost 4, with 14 bases in between. The CDR3 protein is CASTFRGDNQPQHF. DNA of the CDR3: TGTGCCAGCACCTTCCGGGGGGATAATCAGCCCCAGCATTTT.

Here the CDR3 reads CSVALAGVYYEQYF. The CDR3 nucleotides read TGCAGCGTTGCTTTGGCGGGGGTCTACTACGAGCAGTACTTC. The genes are TRBV29-1 and TRBJ2-7, with 7 bases matching TRBD2. Germline V gene lookup returns CDR1 SQVTM and CDR2 ANQGSEA. CDR3 size: 14 residues. V dropped 4 bases and J dropped 3; count of bases not matched to a gene: 9.

The genes are TRBV5-4 and TRBJ2-1; D unclear. V dropped 0 bases and J dropped 10 bases, with 11 bases sitting between them. Germline CDR1 is SGHNT and CDR2 is YYREEE (reference sequence). This CDR3 spans 13 amino acids. The CDR3 reads CASSLDEAGEQFF. In DNA, the CDR3 is TGTGCCAGCAGCTTGGATGAGGCCGGCGAGCAGTTCTTC.

This clone was seen just once. This sequence joins TRBV7-3 and TRBJ1-5; TRBD1 might be the D (6 bases). CDR1 and CDR2 from the germline V gene are SGHTA and FQGTGA. V was clipped by 5 bases and J by 6 bases, with 23 bases between them. The CDR3 runs to 17 residues. In nucleotides, the CDR3 is TGTGCCAGCAGCCCCCGGGGTTGGGGGAGAGGGGGTCAGCCCCAGCATTTT. This gives the protein CASSPRGWGRGGQPQHF.

The chain is built from TRBV5-6 and TRBJ2-5, with D unresolved. Germline V gene sequence: CDR1 SGHDT, CDR2 YYEEEE. This CDR3 region has 14 residues. V was cut by 4 bases and J by 4 bases, with 14 bases left in between. The CDR3 nucleotides read TGTGCCAGCAGCGCGGTAGGAGTGGCAGAGACCCAGTACTTC. Its protein is CASSAVGVAETQYF.

The genes are TRBV2 and TRBJ1-2; D possibly corresponds to TRBD1 (5 bases). This CDR3 region has 15 residues. Trimming stripped 2 bases from V and 4 bases from J, with 14 bases between. In germline, CDR1 is SNHLY, CDR2 FYNNEI. The chain's CDR3 is CASSEQRGHLYGYTF. DNA of the CDR3: TGTGCCAGCAGTGAACAGAGAGGACACCTCTATGGCTACACCTTC. Together with reference TRBV2 and TRBJ1-2, the CDR3 gives the full variable domain: EPEVTQTPSHQVTQMGQEVILRCVPISNHLYFYWYRQILGQKVEFLVSFYNNEISEKSEIFDDQFSVERPDGSNFTLKIRSTKLEDSAMYFCASSEQRGHLYGYTFGSGTRLTVV.

This chain uses TRBV10-3 with TRBJ2-1; TRBD2 aligns across 9 bases. CDR1 is ENHRY, CDR2 SYGVKD, per germline. This CDR3 is built from 18 residues. The V gene end was trimmed by 2 bases and the J gene end by 6 bases; junction bases not matched to a gene: 14. The CDR3 DNA sequence: TGTGCCATCAGTGAGGCTAAGACTAGCGGAGGGGGTCTCAATGAGCAGTTCTTC. Translating it yields CAISEAKTSGGGLNEQFF.

The genes are TRBV20-1 and TRBJ2-1, with D possibly being TRBD2 (6 bases). Germline values: CDR1 DFQATT, CDR2 SNEGSKA (reference sequence). Trimming pared 3 bases from V and 4 bases from J, leaving 16 bases between. This CDR3 has 15 amino acids. As DNA, the CDR3 is TGCAGTGCTAGTAGGGCGGGGATACAGTACAATGAGCAGTTCTTC. Translating it yields CSASRAGIQYNEQFF.

The J gene is TRBJ2-2, the V gene TRBV19; possibly TRBD2 for D (7 bases). Germline V gives CDR1 LNHDA, CDR2 SQIVND (reference sequence). The CDR3 runs 17 residues. The germline V and J ends were trimmed by 5 bases and 0 bases, with 16 bases remaining between them. CDR3 amino acids: CASSLQKGGANTGELFF. The CDR3 DNA is TGTGCCAGTAGTCTTCAAAAAGGGGGGGCGAACACCGGGGAGCTGTTTTTT.

This chain joins TRBV11-2 and TRBJ2-2, with TRBD2 matching over 10 bases. The CDR3 totals 16 residues. The germline V gene has CDR1 SGHAT and CDR2 FQNNGV. V trimming: 6 bases; J trimming: 5 bases; junction bases outside the gene matches: 9. The CDR3 coding sequence is TGTGCCAGCAGGTCTAGCGGGAGTAGTGTGACCGGGGAGCTGTTTTTT. Residues: CASRSSGSSVTGELFF.

DNA for the CDR3: TGTGCCAGCAGTGAGAGACAGGGGGTAAATGGCTACACCTTC. Translating gives CASSERQGVNGYTF. V is TRBV2 and J is TRBJ1-2; 9 nucleotides align to TRBD1. Germline CDR1 is SNHLY and CDR2 is FYNNEI. The CDR3 length is 14 residues. J gave up 6 bases and V 3 bases, and 5 bases lay outside the gene matches. The full variable domain, completed using reference TRBV2 and TRBJ1-2, is EPEVTQTPSHQVTQMGQEVILRCVPISNHLYFYWYRQILGQKVEFLVSFYNNEISEKSEIFDDQFSVERPDGSNFTLKIRSTKLEDSAMYFCASSERQGVNGYTFGSGTRLTVV.

The chain carries TRBV9 and TRBJ2-2; 8 nucleotides agree with TRBD1. This CDR3 has 15 amino acids. After removal of 3 bases from V and 4 bases from J, the junction contained 5 bases not matched to a gene. CDR1 and CDR2 from the germline V gene are SGDLS and YYNGEE. CDR3 residues: CASSAGDRSTGELFF. The CDR3 bases are TGTGCCAGCAGCGCGGGGGACAGGAGCACCGGGGAGCTGTTTTTT. Based on the CDR3 plus reference TRBV9 and TRBJ2-2, the full variable domain is DSGVTQTPKHLITATGQRVTLRCSPRSGDLSVYWYQQSLDQGLQFLIQYYNGEERAKGNILERFSAQQFPDLHSELNLSSLELGDSALYFCASSAGDRSTGELFFGEGSRLTVL.